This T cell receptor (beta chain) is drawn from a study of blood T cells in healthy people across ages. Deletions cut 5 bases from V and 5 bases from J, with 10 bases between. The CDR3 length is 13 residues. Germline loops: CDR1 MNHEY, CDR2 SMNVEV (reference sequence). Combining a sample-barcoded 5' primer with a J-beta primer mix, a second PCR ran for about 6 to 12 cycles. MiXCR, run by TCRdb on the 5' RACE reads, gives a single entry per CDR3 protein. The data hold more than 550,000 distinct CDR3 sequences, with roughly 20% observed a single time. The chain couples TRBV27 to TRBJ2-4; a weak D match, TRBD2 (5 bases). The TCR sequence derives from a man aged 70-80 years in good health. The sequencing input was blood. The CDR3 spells CASSLGLQNIQYF. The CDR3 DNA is TGTGCCAGCAGTCTTGGACTCCAAAACATTCAGTACTTC.